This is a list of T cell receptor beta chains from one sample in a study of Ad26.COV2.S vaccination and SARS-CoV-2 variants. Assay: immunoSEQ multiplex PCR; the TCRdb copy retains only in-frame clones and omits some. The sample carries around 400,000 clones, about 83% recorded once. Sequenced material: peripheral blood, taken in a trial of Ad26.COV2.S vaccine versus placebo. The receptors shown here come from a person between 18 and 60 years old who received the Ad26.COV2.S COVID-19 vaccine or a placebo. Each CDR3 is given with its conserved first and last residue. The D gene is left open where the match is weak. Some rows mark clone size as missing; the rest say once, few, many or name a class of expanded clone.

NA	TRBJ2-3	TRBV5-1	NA	CASSLGRGSTDTQYF	TGCGCCAGCAGCTTGGGAAGGGGGAGCACAGATACGCAGTATTTT
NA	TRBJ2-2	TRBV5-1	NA	CASSRAYGGSGELFF	TGCGCCAGCAGCCGGGCGTACGGCGGGTCCGGGGAGCTGTTTTTT
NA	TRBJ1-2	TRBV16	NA	CASSQYPRGPGNYGYTF	TGTGCCAGCAGCCAATATCCCCGCGGTCCGGGCAACTATGGCTACACCTTC
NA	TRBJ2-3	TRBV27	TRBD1	CARGQGATDTQYF	TGTGCCAGGGGACAGGGGGCAACAGATACGCAGTATTTT
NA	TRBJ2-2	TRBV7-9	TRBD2	CASSLFGGGAVTGELFF	TGTGCCAGCAGCTTGTTCGGCGGGGGGGCCGTCACCGGGGAGCTGTTTTTT
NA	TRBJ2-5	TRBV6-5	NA	CASRRRASRGETQYF	TGTGCCAGCAGGAGGCGGGCCAGCCGAGGGGAGACCCAGTACTTC
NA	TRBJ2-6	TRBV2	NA	CASSGLGLTGANVLTF	TGTGCCAGCAGTGGGCTGGGCCTCACTGGGGCCAACGTCCTGACTTTC
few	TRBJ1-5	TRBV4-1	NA	CASSQGGPADSNQPQHF	TGCGCCAGCAGCCAAGGTGGCCCGGCGGATAGCAATCAGCCCCAGCATTTT
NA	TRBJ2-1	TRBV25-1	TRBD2	CASRLAGGNEQFF	TGTGCCAGCAGGCTAGCGGGGGGCAATGAGCAGTTCTTC
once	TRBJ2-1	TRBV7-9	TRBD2	CASSSPSGGWNEQFF	TGTGCCAGCAGCTCGCCTAGCGGGGGATGGAATGAGCAGTTCTTC
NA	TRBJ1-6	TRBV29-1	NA	CSVASGDSPLHF	TGCAGCGTTGCGTCCGGGGATTCACCCCTCCACTTT
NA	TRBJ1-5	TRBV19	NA	CASSISPGNQPQHF	TGTGCCAGTAGTATTTCTCCAGGCAATCAGCCCCAGCATTTT
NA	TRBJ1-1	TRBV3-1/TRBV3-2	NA	CASSRDGQLNTEAFF	TGTGCCAGCAGCCGCGACGGACAGCTGAACACTGAAGCTTTCTTT
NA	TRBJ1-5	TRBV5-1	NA	CASSRTPTDQPQHF	TGCGCCAGCAGTAGAACCCCGACAGACCAGCCCCAGCATTTT
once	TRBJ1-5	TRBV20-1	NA	CSASQPNQPQHF	TGCAGTGCTAGTCAGCCAAATCAGCCCCAGCATTTT
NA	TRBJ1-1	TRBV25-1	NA	CASSAPGVFNTEAFF	TGTGCCAGCAGTGCCCCTGGGGTGTTTAACACTGAAGCTTTCTTT
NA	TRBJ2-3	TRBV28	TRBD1	CASSKQGADTQYF	TGTGCCAGCAGCAAACAGGGGGCAGATACGCAGTATTTT
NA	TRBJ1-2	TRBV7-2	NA	CASTPDSIPPLANYGYTF	TGTGCCAGCACCCCAGACAGCATCCCCCCCTTAGCTAACTATGGCTACACCTTC
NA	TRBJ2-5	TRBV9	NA	CASSDGTGGEETQYF	TGTGCCAGCAGCGACGGGACTGGAGGAGAAGAGACCCAGTACTTC
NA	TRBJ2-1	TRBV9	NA	CASSVGGTAGNEQFF	TGTGCCAGCAGCGTTGGGGGCACGGCGGGGAATGAGCAGTTCTTC
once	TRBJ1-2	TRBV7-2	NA	CASSFAGTSNYGYTF	TGTGCCAGCAGCTTCGCCGGGACATCTAACTATGGCTACACCTTC
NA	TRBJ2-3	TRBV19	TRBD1	CASSRDRGIRDTQYF	TGTGCCAGCTCCCGGGACAGGGGGATCAGGGATACGCAGTATTTT
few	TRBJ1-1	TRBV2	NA	CASSAQGVNTEAFF	TGTGCCAGCAGTGCACAAGGGGTGAACACTGAAGCTTTCTTT
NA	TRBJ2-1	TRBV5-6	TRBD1	CASSASGDRGVKRGNEQFF	TGTGCCAGCAGCGCTTCCGGTGACAGGGGGGTCAAACGTGGGAATGAGCAGTTCTTC
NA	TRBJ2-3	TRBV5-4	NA	CATLAGSSTDTQYF	TGTGCTACACTGGCGGGGTCTAGCACAGATACGCAGTATTTT
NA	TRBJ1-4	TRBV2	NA	CASRRSHNEKLFF	TGTGCCAGCAGAAGGTCCCATAATGAAAAACTGTTTTTT
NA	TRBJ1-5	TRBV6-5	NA	CASTQRRGFDQPQHF	TGTGCCAGCACCCAAAGGAGGGGATTCGATCAGCCCCAGCATTTT
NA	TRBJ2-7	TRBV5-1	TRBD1	CASNRDSSYEQYF	TGCGCCAGCAATAGGGACAGTTCCTACGAGCAGTACTTC
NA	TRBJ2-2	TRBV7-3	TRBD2	CASSLLAGGKNTGELFF	TGTGCCAGCAGCCTCCTAGCGGGGGGTAAGAACACCGGGGAGCTGTTTTTT
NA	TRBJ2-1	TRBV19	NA	CASSIDLTTNNEQFF	TGTGCCAGTAGTATAGATTTGACTACCAACAATGAGCAGTTCTTC
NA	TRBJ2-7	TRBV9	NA	CASSAPRRAATSYEQYF	TGTGCCAGCAGCGCTCCGAGGCGAGCGGCGACCTCCTACGAGCAGTACTTC
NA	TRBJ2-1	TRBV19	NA	CASARVSSYNEQFF	TGTGCCAGTGCCAGGGTGAGCTCCTACAATGAGCAGTTCTTC
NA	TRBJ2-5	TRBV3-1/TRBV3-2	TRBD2	CASSQGTSGGAWETQYF	TGTGCCAGCAGCCAGGGGACTAGCGGGGGGGCGTGGGAGACCCAGTACTTC